The TCR beta chain described here comes from a study of shared clonotypes between healthy human individuals. Findings and limits, study-wide: The authors sampled blood alone, and tissue repertoires likely differ.

Clones were sequenced by immunoSEQ multiplex PCR, and TCRdb holds only the in-frame ones, with some missing. The sample lists approximately 2,000,000 clones, roughly 93% seen once, with 1.5% to 2% in the top ten. About this clone: As yet, its antigen is unknown.

Germline CDR1 reads SGHDN; CDR2 reads FVKESK. This CDR3 contains 13 residues. The ends were cut back, 0 bases at V and 5 bases at J, with 7 bases in the middle. Terminally differentiated effector memory CD45RA+ cells were excluded from the naive CD8 cells, which were CD45RO-negative and positively selected for CCR7. This chain joins TRBV14 and TRBJ2-5; D unclear. Sample: naive CD8+ T cells from PBMCs. The TCR comes from a man aged 18 to 29 in good health. Some clones in this sample may be carry-over from other donors' samples. The CDR3 spells CASSQDQRETQYF. The CDR3, as DNA: TGTGCCAGCAGCCAAGATCAAAGGGAGACCCAGTACTTC.